The 22 T cell receptor beta chains below were found in one sample sequenced in a study of T cell changes during pregnancy in multiple sclerosis. Assay: immunoSEQ multiplex PCR; the TCRdb copy retains only in-frame clones and omits some. This table holds 90,000 to 100,000 clones, about 92% found once. The sample consisted of peripheral blood, taken in the first trimester of pregnancy. The source is a female donor with multiple sclerosis, enrolled in a pregnancy study.

The chain links TRBV4-1 to TRBJ1-2; TRBD1 matches at 7 bases. The CDR3 sequence is 16 residues long. CDR1 and CDR2 (germline): MGHRA, YSYEKL. Trimming cost V 0 bases and J 8 bases; bases outside gene matches: 12. The CDR3 sequence is CASSQERTGAGGGYTF. CDR3 DNA sequence: TGCGCCAGCAGCCAAGAAAGGACAGGTGCCGGTGGGGGCTACACCTTC.

This clone has just a few counts. The rearrangement joins TRBV30 to TRBJ2-4; TRBD2 agrees at 7 bases. The V and J ends lost 1 base and 7 bases, in that order; junction bases with no gene match: 7. The germline CDR1 and CDR2 sequences are GTSNPN and SVGIG (reference sequence). This CDR3 has 14 residues. The CDR3 here is CAWSASGRGNIQYF. The CDR3, as DNA: TGTGCCTGGAGTGCGTCAGGGCGGGGGAACATTCAGTACTTC. Full variable domain (rest looked up from reference TRBV30 and TRBJ2-4): SQTIHQWPATLVQPVGSPLSLECTVEGTSNPNLYWYRQAAGRGLQLLFYSVGIGQISSEVPQNLSASRPQDRQFILSSKKLLLSDSGFYLCAWSASGRGNIQYFGAGTRLSVL.

The rearrangement links TRBV7-9 to TRBJ1-5; a weak D match, TRBD1 (5 bases). Germline loops: CDR1 SEHNR, CDR2 FQNEAQ (reference sequence). V lost 1 base and J lost 4, with 17 bases in between. CDR3 length equals 17 residues. The CDR3 loop reads CASSLGKGPPTNQPQHF. In DNA, the CDR3 is TGTGCCAGCAGCTTAGGGAAGGGGCCCCCGACGAATCAGCCCCAGCATTTT. Complete variable domain (other parts from reference TRBV7-9 and TRBJ1-5): DTGVSQNPRHKITKRGQNVTFRCDPISEHNRLYWYRQTLGQGPEFLTYFQNEAQLEKSRLLSDRFSAERPKGSFSTLEIQRTEQGDSAMYLCASSLGKGPPTNQPQHFGDGTRLSIL.

The chain links TRBV6-4 to TRBJ1-5, with TRBD1 matching over 8 bases. This CDR3 has 13 amino acids. Trimming at V came to 8 bases and at J to 3 bases, leaving 3 bases not matched to a gene. Germline V gives CDR1 MRHNA, CDR2 SNTAGT. The CDR3: CASSTGVNQPQHF. DNA for the CDR3: TGTGCCAGCTCGACAGGGGTCAATCAGCCCCAGCATTTT.

V gene TRBV6-1 combines with J gene TRBJ2-1, with 7 bases identical to TRBD1. With V trimmed by 5 bases and J by 10 bases, 11 bases remained unmatched. Germline CDR1 is MNHNS and CDR2 is SASEGT. The CDR3 length is 14 residues. CDR3 bases: TGTGCCAGCAGTAGCCATCCCTTGACAGGGGAGCAGTTCTTC. This gives the protein CASSSHPLTGEQFF.

This clone has more than one count but fewer than ten. The chain couples TRBV28 to TRBJ1-4; D not certain. Germline assignment: CDR1 MDHEN and CDR2 SYDVKM. The CDR3 consists of 14 residues. V lost 1 base and J lost 0, with 3 bases in between. The CDR3, as DNA: TGTGCCAGCAGTTTATATACAACTAATGAAAAACTGTTTTTT. Translating gives CASSLYTTNEKLFF.

The J gene is TRBJ2-3, the V gene TRBV29-1, with 10 bases that match TRBD2. V trimming: 7 bases; J trimming: 3 bases; junction bases outside the gene matches: 4. Germline V gene data show CDR1 as SQVTM and CDR2 as ANQGSEA. The CDR3 is 13 residues long. This CDR3 is CSGSGRATDTQYF. The CDR3 DNA is TGCAGCGGCAGCGGGAGGGCAACAGATACGCAGTATTTT.

The chain uses TRBV5-8 and TRBJ2-7; 12 bases agree with TRBD1. Germline-derived CDR1 and CDR2 are SGHTS and YDEGEE. V gave up 4 bases and J gave up 3 bases; unmatched junction bases: 14. The CDR3 totals 18 residues. CDR3 region: CASSRTPGQGASFYEQYF. The CDR3 DNA follows: TGTGCCAGCAGCCGTACACCGGGACAGGGGGCCTCTTTCTACGAGCAGTACTTC.

The gene calls are TRBV29-1 and TRBJ2-1, with 7 bases that match TRBD2. This CDR3 region has 15 residues. Germline values: CDR1 SQVTM, CDR2 ANQGSEA. V lost 0 bases, J lost 6 bases, and 8 bases stayed unmatched. CDR3 in amino acids: CSVEEGEGPLNEQFF. The CDR3 nucleotides read TGCAGCGTTGAAGAGGGGGAGGGGCCACTCAATGAGCAGTTCTTC.

The chain recombines TRBV7-9 with TRBJ2-7; 7 bases are a match to TRBD1. This CDR3 has 13 amino acids. Losses at the gene ends were 5 bases for V and 6 bases for J; bases not matched to a gene: 7. Looked up from germline, CDR1 is SEHNR and CDR2 is FQNEAQ (reference sequence). The CDR3 loop is CASSPGQDREQYF. CDR3 coding DNA: TGTGCCAGCAGCCCCGGACAGGACCGCGAGCAGTACTTC.

V and J are TRBV27 and TRBJ1-2; D perhaps matches TRBD1 (6 bases). This CDR3 is built from 12 residues. Per the germline V gene, CDR1 is MNHEY and CDR2 is SMNVEV (reference sequence). Trimming left V 5 bases short and J 8 bases short, with 12 bases between. DNA of the CDR3: TGTGCCAGCAGTCCAGACAGGTGGGGCTACACCTTC. This translates into CASSPDRWGYTF.

This chain uses TRBV7-2 with TRBJ2-5; possibly TRBD2 for D (5 bases). From germline, CDR1 is SGHTA and CDR2 FQGNSA. The CDR3 has 14 amino acids. V lost 8 bases, J lost 5 bases, and 18 bases lay in between. DNA for the CDR3: TGTGCCAGCCTCCTTGCACCGGGGTGGGAGACCCAGTACTTC. Its protein is CASLLAPGWETQYF.

The V and J genes are TRBV28 and TRBJ1-1; 7 bases map to TRBD1. Trimming took 5 bases from V and 5 from J; bases not matched to a gene: 8. CDR1 is MDHEN and CDR2 is SYDVKM in the germline V gene. The CDR3 has 14 amino acids. The CDR3 region is CASSDAQGRTEAFF. The CDR3 coding sequence is TGTGCCAGCAGTGACGCACAGGGGCGAACTGAAGCTTTCTTT.

V gene TRBV13 combines with J gene TRBJ1-1; D is unresolved. The V end was cut by 3 bases, the J end by 0 bases, with 8 bases between. The CDR3 is 14 amino acids. CDR1 is PRHDT, CDR2 FYEKMQ, per germline (reference sequence). In DNA, the CDR3 is TGTGCCAGCAGCTTCGGGGAAATGAACACTGAAGCTTTCTTT. Amino acid sequence: CASSFGEMNTEAFF. The full variable domain, with the rest looked up from reference TRBV13 and TRBJ1-1, is AAGVIQSPRHLIKEKRETATLKCYPIPRHDTVYWYQQGPGQDPQFLISFYEKMQSDKGSIPDRFSAQQFSDYHSELNMSSLELGDSALYFCASSFGEMNTEAFFGQGTRLTVV.

This chain joins TRBV5-4 and TRBJ1-2; D uncertain. Germline V lookup: CDR1 SGHNT, CDR2 YYREEE (reference sequence). Trimming pared 4 bases from V and 4 bases from J, leaving 11 bases between. This CDR3 is built from 13 residues. CDR3 sequence (DNA): TGTGCCAGCAGCGCCCCTCTAAGCTATGGCTACACCTTC. It specifies CASSAPLSYGYTF.

V is TRBV7-9 and J is TRBJ2-7, with 8 positions matching TRBD2. V shed 5 bases, J shed 6 bases, and the junction held 12 bases outside the gene matches. The germline V gene has CDR1 SEHNR and CDR2 FQNEAQ (reference sequence). The CDR3 runs 15 residues. The CDR3 protein is CASSREGLGLIEQYF. CDR3 DNA sequence: TGTGCCAGCAGCCGGGAGGGTCTGGGGTTGATCGAGCAGTACTTC.

The chain is built from TRBV11-2 and TRBJ2-1; 13 bases agree with TRBD2. The CDR3 totals 17 residues. V lost 4 bases, J lost 0 bases, and 3 bases stayed unmatched. The germline V gene encodes CDR1 SGHAT and CDR2 FQNNGV. CDR3 nucleotide sequence: TGTGCCAGCAGCTCTCGACTAGCGGGAGGCTCCTACAATGAGCAGTTCTTC. This gives the protein CASSSRLAGGSYNEQFF.

The chain combines TRBV6-5 with TRBJ2-2; TRBD2 might be the D (5 bases). The germline CDR1 and CDR2 sequences are MNHEY and SVGAGI. The CDR3 is 15 amino acids. V gave up 6 bases and J gave up 0 bases, with 11 bases separating them. The CDR3 bases are TGTGCCAGCAGCGATCCCGGGACGAACACCGGGGAGCTGTTTTTT. Its protein product is CASSDPGTNTGELFF.

The V and J genes are TRBV15 and TRBJ1-2, with a tentative D call TRBD1 (5 bases). This CDR3 spans 15 amino acids. Trimming pared 0 bases from V and 8 bases from J, leaving 16 bases between. Per the germline V gene, CDR1 is LNHNV and CDR2 is YYDKDF (reference sequence). In DNA, the CDR3 is TGTGCCACCAGCAGAGATGGTTCGGGGGGACTCGGCTACACCTTC. This codes for CATSRDGSGGLGYTF. The entire variable domain, with the rest obtained from reference TRBV15 and TRBJ1-2, is as follows: DAMVIQNPRYQVTQFGKPVTLSCSQTLNHNVMYWYQQKSSQAPKLLFHYYDKDFNNEADTPDNFQSRRPNTSFCFLDIRSPGLGDTAMYLCATSRDGSGGLGYTFGSGTRLTVV.

The chain carries TRBV4-1 and TRBJ2-1, with a weak D call TRBD2 (5 bases). Looked up from germline, CDR1 is MGHRA and CDR2 is YSYEKL. The V end lost 4 bases, the J end lost 6 bases, and 7 bases lay between the germline ends. The CDR3 is made up of 12 amino acids. Here the CDR3 DNA reads TGCGCCAGCAGCCGGGAGCTCAATGAGCAGTTCTTC. Amino acid sequence: CASSRELNEQFF.

The gene calls are TRBV7-9 and TRBJ2-1; TRBD2 agrees at 9 bases. Losses at the gene ends were 3 bases for V and 6 bases for J; bases not matched to a gene: 12. CDR1 SEHNR and CDR2 FQNEAQ come from the germline V gene (reference sequence). The CDR3 consists of 17 residues. CDR3 sequence reads: CASSFVSGRRGGNEQFF. In DNA form, the CDR3 reads TGTGCCAGCAGCTTTGTTAGCGGGAGACGGGGGGGCAATGAGCAGTTCTTC.

The V gene is TRBV7-9, the J gene TRBJ1-4; 10 positions agree with TRBD1. V shed 5 bases, J shed 2 bases, and the junction held 8 bases outside the gene matches. CDR1 is SEHNR, CDR2 FQNEAQ, per germline (reference sequence). CDR3 length: 17 amino acids. CDR3 bases: TGTGCCAGCAGCACTGGACAGGGGGATAGGACTAATGAAAAACTGTTTTTT. Amino acid sequence: CASSTGQGDRTNEKLFF.